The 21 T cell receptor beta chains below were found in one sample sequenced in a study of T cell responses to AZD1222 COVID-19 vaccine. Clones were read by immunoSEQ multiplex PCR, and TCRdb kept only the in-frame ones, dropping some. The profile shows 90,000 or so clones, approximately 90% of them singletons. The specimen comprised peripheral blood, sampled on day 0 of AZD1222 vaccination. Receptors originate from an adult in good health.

CDR3 sequence reads: CASSQESSGQPLHF. CDR3 coding DNA: TGTGCCAGCAGTCAAGAGTCATCGGGTCAACCCCTCCACTTT. The chain couples TRBV7-2 to TRBJ1-6; the D is unclear. CDR3 size: 14 residues. V lost 6 bases and J lost 12, with 18 bases in between. CDR1 and CDR2 (germline): SGHTA, FQGNSA.

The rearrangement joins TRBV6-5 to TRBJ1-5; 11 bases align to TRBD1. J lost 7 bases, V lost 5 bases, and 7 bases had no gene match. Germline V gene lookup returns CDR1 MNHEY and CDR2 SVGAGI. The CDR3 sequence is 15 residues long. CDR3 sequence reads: CASSQDRGRGQPQHF. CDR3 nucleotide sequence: TGTGCCAGCAGTCAGGACAGGGGGCGCGGACAGCCCCAGCATTTT.

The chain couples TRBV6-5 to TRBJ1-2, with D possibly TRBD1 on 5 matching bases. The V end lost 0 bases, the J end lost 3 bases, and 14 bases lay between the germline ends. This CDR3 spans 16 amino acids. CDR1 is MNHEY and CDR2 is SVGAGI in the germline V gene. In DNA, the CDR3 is TGTGCCAGCAGTTACTCCCCTGGCAGGGCCTACTATGGCTACACCTTC. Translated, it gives CASSYSPGRAYYGYTF.

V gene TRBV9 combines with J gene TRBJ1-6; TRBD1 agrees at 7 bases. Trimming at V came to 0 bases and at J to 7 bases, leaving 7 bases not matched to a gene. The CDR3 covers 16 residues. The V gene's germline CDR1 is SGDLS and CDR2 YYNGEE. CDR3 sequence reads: CASSVEPGTVNSPLHF. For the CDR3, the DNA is TGTGCCAGCAGCGTAGAACCAGGGACAGTGAATTCACCCCTCCACTTT.

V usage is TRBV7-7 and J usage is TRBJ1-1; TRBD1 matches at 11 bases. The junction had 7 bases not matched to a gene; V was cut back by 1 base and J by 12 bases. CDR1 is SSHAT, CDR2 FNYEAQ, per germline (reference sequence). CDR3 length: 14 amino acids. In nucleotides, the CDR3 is TGTGCCAGCAGCTTAGACGGACAGGGGGCGCCTACTTTCTTT. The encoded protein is CASSLDGQGAPTFF.

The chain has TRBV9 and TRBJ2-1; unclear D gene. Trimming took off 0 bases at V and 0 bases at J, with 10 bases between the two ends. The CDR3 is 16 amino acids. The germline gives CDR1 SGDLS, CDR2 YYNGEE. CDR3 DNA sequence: TGTGCCAGCAGCGTAGCTAGTCGTAGCTCCTACAATGAGCAGTTCTTC. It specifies CASSVASRSSYNEQFF.

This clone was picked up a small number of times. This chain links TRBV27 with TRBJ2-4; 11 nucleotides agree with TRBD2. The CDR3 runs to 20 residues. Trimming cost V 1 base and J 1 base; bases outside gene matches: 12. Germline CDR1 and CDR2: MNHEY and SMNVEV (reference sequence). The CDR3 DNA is TGTGCCAGCAGTTTATATTCCGGGACTAGCGGACTAGGGGCCAAAAACATTCAGTACTTC. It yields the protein CASSLYSGTSGLGAKNIQYF.

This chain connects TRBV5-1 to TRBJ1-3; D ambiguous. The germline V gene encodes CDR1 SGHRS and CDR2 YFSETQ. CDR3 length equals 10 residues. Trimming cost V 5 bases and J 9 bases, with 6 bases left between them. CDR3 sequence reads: CASSKVTIYF. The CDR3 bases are TGCGCCAGCAGTAAAGTCACCATATATTTT.

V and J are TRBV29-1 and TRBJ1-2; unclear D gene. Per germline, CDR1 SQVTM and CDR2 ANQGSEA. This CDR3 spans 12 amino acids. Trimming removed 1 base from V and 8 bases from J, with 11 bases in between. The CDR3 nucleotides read TGCAGCGTTGAAGCGAAAATGGGGGGCTACACCTTC. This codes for CSVEAKMGGYTF.

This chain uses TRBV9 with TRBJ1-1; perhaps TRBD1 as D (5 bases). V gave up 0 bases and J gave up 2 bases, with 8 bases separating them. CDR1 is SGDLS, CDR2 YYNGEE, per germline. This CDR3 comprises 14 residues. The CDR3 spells CASSVGTINTEAFF. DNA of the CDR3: TGTGCCAGCAGCGTAGGGACAATTAACACTGAAGCTTTCTTT.

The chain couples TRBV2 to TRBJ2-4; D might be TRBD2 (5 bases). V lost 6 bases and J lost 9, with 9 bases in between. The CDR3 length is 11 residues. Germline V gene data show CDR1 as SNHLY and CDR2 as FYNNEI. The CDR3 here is CASRIEGIQYF. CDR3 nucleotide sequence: TGTGCCAGCAGGATAGAGGGCATTCAGTACTTC.

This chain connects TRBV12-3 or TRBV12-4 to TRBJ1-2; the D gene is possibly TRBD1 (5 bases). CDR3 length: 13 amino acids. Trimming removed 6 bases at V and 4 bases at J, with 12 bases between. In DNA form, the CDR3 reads TGTGCCAGCAGCCCCCCGGGACTCTATGGCTACACCTTC. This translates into CASSPPGLYGYTF.

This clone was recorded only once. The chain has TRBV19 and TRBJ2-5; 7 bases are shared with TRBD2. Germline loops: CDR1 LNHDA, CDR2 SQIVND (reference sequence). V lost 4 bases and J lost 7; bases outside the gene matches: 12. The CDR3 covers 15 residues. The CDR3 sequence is CASSRKGDSGGTQYF. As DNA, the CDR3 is TGTGCCAGTAGTAGAAAAGGGGACTCGGGAGGGACCCAGTACTTC.

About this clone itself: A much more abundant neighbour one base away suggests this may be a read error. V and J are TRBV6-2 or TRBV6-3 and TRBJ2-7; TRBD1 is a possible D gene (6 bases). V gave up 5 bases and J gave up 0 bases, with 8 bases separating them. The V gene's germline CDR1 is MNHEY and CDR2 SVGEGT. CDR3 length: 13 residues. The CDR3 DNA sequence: TGTGCCAGCAGTGGACAGAACTCCTACGAGCAGTACTTC. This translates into CASSGQNSYEQYF.

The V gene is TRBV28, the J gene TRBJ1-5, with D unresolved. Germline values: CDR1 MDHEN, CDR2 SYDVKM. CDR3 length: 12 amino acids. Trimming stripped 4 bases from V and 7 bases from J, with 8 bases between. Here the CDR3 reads CASSSGGQPQHF. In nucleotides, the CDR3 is TGTGCCAGCAGTTCCGGAGGGCAGCCCCAGCATTTT.

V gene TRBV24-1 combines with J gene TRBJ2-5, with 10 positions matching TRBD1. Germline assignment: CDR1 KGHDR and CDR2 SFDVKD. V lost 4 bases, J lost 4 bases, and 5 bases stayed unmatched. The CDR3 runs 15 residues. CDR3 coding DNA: TGTGCCACCAGTGAATTCGACAGGGGGCGAGAGACCCAGTACTTC. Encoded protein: CATSEFDRGRETQYF.

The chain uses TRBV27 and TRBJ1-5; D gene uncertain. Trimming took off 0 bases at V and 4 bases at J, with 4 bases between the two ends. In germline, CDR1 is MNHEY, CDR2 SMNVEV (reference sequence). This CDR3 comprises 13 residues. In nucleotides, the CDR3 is TGTGCCAGCAGTTTATCCATAAATCAGCCCCAGCATTTT. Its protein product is CASSLSINQPQHF.

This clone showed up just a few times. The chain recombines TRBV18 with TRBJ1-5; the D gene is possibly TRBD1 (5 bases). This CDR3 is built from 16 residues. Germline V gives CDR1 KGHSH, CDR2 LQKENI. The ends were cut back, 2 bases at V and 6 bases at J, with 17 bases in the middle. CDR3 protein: CASSPTGGTSGQPQHF. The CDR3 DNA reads TGTGCCAGCTCACCAACGGGGGGGACGTCCGGTCAGCCCCAGCATTTT.

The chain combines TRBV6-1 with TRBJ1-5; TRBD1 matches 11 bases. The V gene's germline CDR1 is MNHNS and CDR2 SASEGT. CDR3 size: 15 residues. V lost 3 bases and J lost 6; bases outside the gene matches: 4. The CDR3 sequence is CASSDLGQGAQPQHF. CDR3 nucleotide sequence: TGTGCCAGCAGTGACCTCGGACAGGGGGCTCAGCCCCAGCATTTT.

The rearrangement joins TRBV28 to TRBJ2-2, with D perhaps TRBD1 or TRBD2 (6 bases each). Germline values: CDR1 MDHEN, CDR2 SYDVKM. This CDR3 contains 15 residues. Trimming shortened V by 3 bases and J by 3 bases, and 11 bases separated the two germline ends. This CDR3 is CASSFGGRYTGELFF. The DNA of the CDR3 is TGTGCCAGCAGTTTTGGGGGGCGTTACACCGGGGAGCTGTTTTTT.

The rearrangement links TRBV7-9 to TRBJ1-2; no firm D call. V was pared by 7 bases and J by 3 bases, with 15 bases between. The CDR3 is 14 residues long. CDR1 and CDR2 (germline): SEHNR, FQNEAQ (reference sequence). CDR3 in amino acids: CASTPRGLDYGYTF. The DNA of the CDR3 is TGTGCCAGCACCCCCCGGGGATTGGACTATGGCTACACCTTC.